Given below is one T cell receptor (beta chain) in context. Antigen unknown. With 5 bases clipped from V and 3 bases from J, the junction kept 4 bases outside the gene matches. CDR3 size: 12 residues. Germline V gene lookup returns CDR1 SQVTM and CDR2 ANQGSEA. This sample was included in a study of cytotoxic CD8 clonotypes in ibrutinib-treated CLL. Study background: After a median of about 62 months, roughly 14 patients stayed remitted and some twelve progressed; responses had been partial in some 24 and complete in 2. Study results and caveats: Relative to age-matched healthy donors, clonality at baseline was higher, and it tracked circulating CD8+ T-cell counts.

The repertoire was sequenced with immunoSEQ multiplex PCR; TCRdb's copy has only in-frame clones and lacks some. The sample lists roughly 20,000 clones, 70% to 85% occurring once. The source is a human donor with chronic lymphocytic leukemia. Sequencing used PBMCs, obtained before ibrutinib treatment. The chain recombines TRBV29-1 with TRBJ2-7; TRBD2 matches at 7 bases. The CDR3 DNA reads TGCAGCGTTTCTAGCGGCCTCTACGAGCAGTACTTC. It encodes CSVSSGLYEQYF.